This is a list of T cell receptor beta chains from one sample in a study of shared clonotypes between healthy human individuals. TCRdb's copy holds only in-frame clones and misses some; the assay was immunoSEQ multiplex PCR. The data show some 2 million clones, with less than 95% seen just once and 1.1% held by the top ten. The source material was naive CD8+ T cells sorted from blood. The receptor source for this set is a man younger than 35 in good health. Both conserved end residues are part of each CDR3. The D gene is left open where the match is weak. Clone sizes are given selectively: once, few, many, or a class where the clone is expanded.

cdr3_aa: CASSLLAGGTDTQYF; cdr3_nt: TGTGCCAGCAGCTTACTAGCGGGAGGCACAGATACGCAGTATTTT; j_call: TRBJ2-3; d_call: TRBD2; clone_size: -; cdr3_length: 15; v_call: TRBV7-2
cdr3_aa: CASSRRDRGQETQYF; cdr3_nt: TGTGCCAGCAGCCGCCGGGACAGGGGGCAAGAGACCCAGTACTTC; j_call: TRBJ2-5; d_call: TRBD1; clone_size: -; cdr3_length: 15; v_call: TRBV28
cdr3_aa: CASSFGGGSNQPQHF; cdr3_nt: TGTGCCAGCAGCTTCGGGGGCGGCAGCAATCAGCCCCAGCATTTT; j_call: TRBJ1-5; d_call: -; clone_size: -; cdr3_length: 15; v_call: TRBV13
cdr3_aa: CASSDRGPYEQYF; cdr3_nt: TGTGCCAGCAGCGACAGGGGACCCTACGAGCAGTACTTC; j_call: TRBJ2-7; d_call: TRBD1; clone_size: few; cdr3_length: 13; v_call: TRBV6-1
cdr3_aa: CASSWTGGYGYTF; cdr3_nt: TGTGCCAGCAGCTGGACAGGGGGCTATGGCTACACCTTC; j_call: TRBJ1-2; d_call: TRBD1; clone_size: -; cdr3_length: 13; v_call: TRBV5-5
cdr3_aa: CARSDPRGVDEQYF; cdr3_nt: TGTGCCAGGTCAGACCCAAGAGGGGTCGATGAGCAGTACTTC; j_call: TRBJ2-7; d_call: -; clone_size: -; cdr3_length: 14; v_call: TRBV18
cdr3_aa: CASSYTPVSYEQYF; cdr3_nt: TGTGCCAGCAGTTACACCCCTGTTTCCTACGAGCAGTACTTC; j_call: TRBJ2-7; d_call: -; clone_size: once; cdr3_length: 14; v_call: TRBV6-5
cdr3_aa: CASSLTGQGYTF; cdr3_nt: TGTGCCAGCAGTTTGACAGGGCAGGGCTACACCTTC; j_call: TRBJ1-2; d_call: TRBD1; clone_size: -; cdr3_length: 12; v_call: TRBV27
cdr3_aa: CASSRGDLARLQETQYF; cdr3_nt: TGCGCCAGCAGCCGGGGAGATTTGGCAAGACTCCAAGAGACCCAGTACTTC; j_call: TRBJ2-5; d_call: -; clone_size: -; cdr3_length: 17; v_call: TRBV5-1
cdr3_aa: CASSQVMSYEQYF; cdr3_nt: TGCGCCAGCAGCCAAGTTATGAGCTACGAGCAGTACTTC; j_call: TRBJ2-7; d_call: -; clone_size: -; cdr3_length: 13; v_call: TRBV4-1
cdr3_aa: CASSSRTVMNTEAFF; cdr3_nt: TGTGCCAGCAGCTCCAGGACAGTGATGAACACTGAAGCTTTCTTT; j_call: TRBJ1-1; d_call: -; clone_size: -; cdr3_length: 15; v_call: TRBV13
cdr3_aa: CASSPTGTGGAGQTQYF; cdr3_nt: TGTGCCAGCAGCCCCACCGGGACAGGGGGCGCGGGACAGACCCAGTACTTC; j_call: TRBJ2-5; d_call: TRBD1; clone_size: -; cdr3_length: 17; v_call: TRBV7-2
cdr3_aa: CASSQETAWTYEQYF; cdr3_nt: TGCGCCAGCAGCCAAGAGACAGCTTGGACCTACGAGCAGTACTTC; j_call: TRBJ2-7; d_call: -; clone_size: -; cdr3_length: 15; v_call: TRBV4-1
cdr3_aa: CATSSYGTAYEQYF; cdr3_nt: TGTGCCACCAGCAGTTATGGGACAGCCTACGAGCAGTACTTC; j_call: TRBJ2-7; d_call: TRBD1; clone_size: -; cdr3_length: 14; v_call: TRBV15
cdr3_aa: CASSLGDRDTGELFF; cdr3_nt: TGTGCCAGCAGCTTAGGGGACAGAGACACCGGGGAGCTGTTTTTT; j_call: TRBJ2-2; d_call: TRBD1; clone_size: -; cdr3_length: 15; v_call: TRBV7-9
cdr3_aa: CASSPFRSGSVYEQYF; cdr3_nt: TGTGCCAGCAGCCCTTTTAGGAGCGGGAGCGTTTACGAGCAGTACTTC; j_call: TRBJ2-7; d_call: TRBD2; clone_size: -; cdr3_length: 16; v_call: TRBV6-6
cdr3_aa: CASSPGTGHGYTF; cdr3_nt: TGTGCCAGCAGCCCTGGAACAGGGCATGGCTACACCTTC; j_call: TRBJ1-2; d_call: -; clone_size: once; cdr3_length: 13; v_call: TRBV9
cdr3_aa: CASSFQGTVGQETQYF; cdr3_nt: TGTGCCAGCAGTTTCCAGGGGACAGTTGGACAAGAGACCCAGTACTTC; j_call: TRBJ2-5; d_call: TRBD1; clone_size: once; cdr3_length: 16; v_call: TRBV27
cdr3_aa: CASSYSPRTGGYEQYF; cdr3_nt: TGTGCCAGCAGTTACTCGCCCCGGACAGGGGGCTACGAGCAGTACTTC; j_call: TRBJ2-7; d_call: TRBD1; clone_size: -; cdr3_length: 16; v_call: TRBV6-5
cdr3_aa: CASSLLAGAIYEQYF; cdr3_nt: TGCGCCAGCAGCTTGTTAGCGGGGGCCATCTACGAGCAGTACTTC; j_call: TRBJ2-7; d_call: TRBD2; clone_size: few; cdr3_length: 15; v_call: TRBV5-1
cdr3_aa: CASSQDLGVKGYEQYF; cdr3_nt: TGCGCCAGCAGCCAAGATTTGGGGGTAAAGGGCTACGAGCAGTACTTC; j_call: TRBJ2-7; d_call: -; clone_size: -; cdr3_length: 16; v_call: TRBV4-3
cdr3_aa: CASMVQDSYEQYF; cdr3_nt: TGTGCCAGCATGGTACAGGACTCCTACGAGCAGTACTTC; j_call: TRBJ2-7; d_call: -; clone_size: -; cdr3_length: 13; v_call: TRBV28
cdr3_aa: CASSLAGGDTEAFF; cdr3_nt: TGTGCCAGCAGCTTAGCAGGGGGGGACACTGAAGCTTTCTTT; j_call: TRBJ1-1; d_call: TRBD1; clone_size: -; cdr3_length: 14; v_call: TRBV11-2
cdr3_aa: CASSLSGTGYTEAFF; cdr3_nt: TGTGCCAGCAGTTTATCCGGGACAGGATACACTGAAGCTTTCTTT; j_call: TRBJ1-1; d_call: TRBD1; clone_size: -; cdr3_length: 15; v_call: TRBV27
cdr3_aa: CASSSGQEELFF; cdr3_nt: TGTGCCAGCAGCTCGGGACAGGAAGAACTGTTTTTT; j_call: TRBJ1-4; d_call: TRBD1; clone_size: -; cdr3_length: 12; v_call: TRBV13
cdr3_aa: CASSQDRTEDTQYF; cdr3_nt: TGCGCCAGCAGCCAAGATAGAACAGAGGATACGCAGTATTTT; j_call: TRBJ2-3; d_call: -; clone_size: -; cdr3_length: 14; v_call: TRBV4-1
cdr3_aa: CASSQGHRGIVGELFF; cdr3_nt: TGTGCCAGCAGTCAAGGACATCGAGGTATTGTCGGGGAGCTGTTTTTT; j_call: TRBJ2-2; d_call: -; clone_size: once; cdr3_length: 16; v_call: TRBV28
cdr3_aa: CASSQGTGNMNEQFF; cdr3_nt: TGCGCCAGCAGCCAAGGGACAGGGAATATGAATGAGCAGTTCTTC; j_call: TRBJ2-1; d_call: TRBD1; clone_size: once; cdr3_length: 15; v_call: TRBV5-1
cdr3_aa: CASSLIGQGETQYF; cdr3_nt: TGTGCCAGCAGTTTAATCGGACAGGGGGAGACCCAGTACTTC; j_call: TRBJ2-5; d_call: TRBD1; clone_size: -; cdr3_length: 14; v_call: TRBV27
cdr3_aa: CASSPGLWETQYF; cdr3_nt: TGTGCCAGCAGTCCGGGACTGTGGGAGACCCAGTACTTC; j_call: TRBJ2-5; d_call: -; clone_size: -; cdr3_length: 13; v_call: TRBV6-1
cdr3_aa: CASSQDGQGSKETQYF; cdr3_nt: TGCGCCAGCAGCCAAGACGGGCAGGGAAGCAAAGAGACCCAGTACTTC; j_call: TRBJ2-5; d_call: -; clone_size: -; cdr3_length: 16; v_call: TRBV4-3
cdr3_aa: CSGGTGSLYGYTF; cdr3_nt: TGCAGCGGGGGGACAGGTAGTCTGTATGGCTACACCTTC; j_call: TRBJ1-2; d_call: TRBD1; clone_size: -; cdr3_length: 13; v_call: TRBV29-1
cdr3_aa: CASIAEGQRGLEAFF; cdr3_nt: TGTGCCAGCATAGCAGAGGGACAGCGGGGCCTTGAAGCTTTCTTT; j_call: TRBJ1-1; d_call: TRBD1; clone_size: -; cdr3_length: 15; v_call: TRBV6-1
cdr3_aa: CASSHGTSAPSYNEQFF; cdr3_nt: TGCGCCAGCAGCCACGGGACTAGCGCCCCCTCCTACAATGAGCAGTTCTTC; j_call: TRBJ2-1; d_call: TRBD2; clone_size: -; cdr3_length: 17; v_call: TRBV4-3
cdr3_aa: CASSFPNQPQHF; cdr3_nt: TGTGCCAGCAGTTTCCCCAATCAGCCCCAGCATTTT; j_call: TRBJ1-5; d_call: -; clone_size: -; cdr3_length: 12; v_call: TRBV28
cdr3_aa: CASSALGSYEQYF; cdr3_nt: TGTGCCAGCAGCGCACTGGGCTCCTACGAGCAGTACTTC; j_call: TRBJ2-7; d_call: -; clone_size: -; cdr3_length: 13; v_call: TRBV13
cdr3_aa: CASRDQIPYEQYF; cdr3_nt: TGTGCCAGCCGGGACCAAATCCCCTACGAGCAGTACTTC; j_call: TRBJ2-7; d_call: -; clone_size: -; cdr3_length: 13; v_call: TRBV6-6
cdr3_aa: CASSKGDRENSPLHF; cdr3_nt: TGTGCCAGCAGCAAAGGCGACAGGGAAAATTCACCCCTCCACTTT; j_call: TRBJ1-6; d_call: -; clone_size: -; cdr3_length: 15; v_call: TRBV21-1
cdr3_aa: CAISDEPELDTEAFF; cdr3_nt: TGTGCCATCAGTGATGAACCGGAGTTGGACACTGAAGCTTTCTTT; j_call: TRBJ1-1; d_call: -; clone_size: -; cdr3_length: 15; v_call: TRBV10-3
cdr3_aa: CASSFLFGGTEAFF; cdr3_nt: TGTGCCAGCAGCTTCCTCTTCGGGGGCACTGAAGCTTTCTTT; j_call: TRBJ1-1; d_call: -; clone_size: -; cdr3_length: 14; v_call: TRBV7-9
cdr3_aa: CASSQRTGDQETQYF; cdr3_nt: TGCGCCAGCAGCCAACGGACAGGGGATCAAGAGACCCAGTACTTC; j_call: TRBJ2-5; d_call: TRBD1; clone_size: -; cdr3_length: 15; v_call: TRBV4-1
cdr3_aa: CASSDTGSAGELFF; cdr3_nt: TGTGCCAGCAGCGATACAGGGTCGGCCGGGGAGCTGTTTTTT; j_call: TRBJ2-2; d_call: -; clone_size: -; cdr3_length: 14; v_call: TRBV9
cdr3_aa: CASREGRGPTDTQYF; cdr3_nt: TGTGCCAGCAGGGAGGGGAGGGGACCCACAGATACGCAGTATTTT; j_call: TRBJ2-3; d_call: TRBD2; clone_size: -; cdr3_length: 15; v_call: TRBV5-4
cdr3_aa: CASAFFTSWDEQFF; cdr3_nt: TGTGCCAGCGCGTTTTTCACTAGCTGGGATGAGCAGTTCTTC; j_call: TRBJ2-1; d_call: -; clone_size: -; cdr3_length: 14; v_call: TRBV5-6
cdr3_aa: CASSPRDYNYEQYF; cdr3_nt: TGCGCCAGCAGCCCCCGCGATTACAACTACGAGCAGTACTTC; j_call: TRBJ2-7; d_call: -; clone_size: -; cdr3_length: 14; v_call: TRBV5-1
cdr3_aa: CASSEGEVRLGDTEAFF; cdr3_nt: TGCGCCAGCAGCGAGGGGGAGGTAAGGCTCGGGGACACTGAAGCTTTCTTT; j_call: TRBJ1-1; d_call: -; clone_size: -; cdr3_length: 17; v_call: TRBV10-2
cdr3_aa: CASSLVTGGTGELFF; cdr3_nt: TGTGCCAGCAGCTTGGTGACGGGAGGCACCGGGGAGCTGTTTTTT; j_call: TRBJ2-2; d_call: TRBD2; clone_size: -; cdr3_length: 15; v_call: TRBV5-4
cdr3_aa: CASSWSSTNQPQHF; cdr3_nt: TGTGCCAGCAGCTGGAGCAGCACCAATCAGCCCCAGCATTTT; j_call: TRBJ1-5; d_call: -; clone_size: once; cdr3_length: 14; v_call: TRBV11-2
cdr3_aa: CASSLGPELFF; cdr3_nt: TGTGCCAGCAGCTTAGGACCGGAGCTGTTTTTT; j_call: TRBJ2-2; d_call: -; clone_size: -; cdr3_length: 11; v_call: TRBV7-9
cdr3_aa: CSVEGAGWRSSYNEQFF; cdr3_nt: TGCAGCGTTGAAGGCGCCGGTTGGAGAAGCTCCTACAATGAGCAGTTCTTC; j_call: TRBJ2-1; d_call: -; clone_size: -; cdr3_length: 17; v_call: TRBV29-1